These 10 T cell receptor beta chains came from one sample sequenced in a study of shared clonotypes between healthy human individuals. Sequencing used immunoSEQ multiplex PCR; TCRdb keeps in-frame clones, though not all of them. The table lists roughly 450,000 clones, more than 65% of them singletons, with under 15% in the top ten. Input material: PBMCs. Receptor source: a middle-aged woman in good health. Some clones in this sample may be carry-over from other donors' samples.

The chain has TRBV27 and TRBJ2-3, with unresolved D. The CDR3 runs 15 residues. Germline V CDR1 and CDR2: MNHEY, SMNVEV (reference sequence). V dropped 0 bases and J dropped 3 bases, with 10 bases sitting between them. The CDR3 loop reads CASSLSTASTDTQYF. CDR3 nucleotide sequence: TGTGCCAGCAGTTTATCCACCGCATCAACAGATACGCAGTATTTT.

This clone is a singleton in its sample. For the CDR3, the DNA is TGTGCCAGTAGTAACCAAGGGGGTAGGTCCTACGAGCAGTACTTC. Translated, it gives CASSNQGGRSYEQYF. This chain joins TRBV19 and TRBJ2-7; D perhaps matches TRBD1 (6 bases). The CDR3 is 15 residues long. Germline V gene lookup returns CDR1 LNHDA and CDR2 SQIVND (reference sequence). The V end was cut by 4 bases, the J end by 1 base, with 14 bases between.

The chain uses TRBV9 and TRBJ1-5, with D possibly being TRBD1 (6 bases). In germline, CDR1 is SGDLS, CDR2 YYNGEE. Trimming left V 4 bases short and J 7 bases short, with 12 bases between. CDR3 length: 13 residues. This CDR3 is CASSRTVEQPQHF. The CDR3 DNA is TGTGCCAGCAGCCGGACAGTGGAGCAGCCCCAGCATTTT.

J is TRBJ1-2 and V is TRBV27; possibly TRBD1 for D (5 bases). CDR1 is MNHEY, CDR2 SMNVEV, per germline (reference sequence). This CDR3 region has 14 residues. V was shortened by 3 bases and J by 4 bases, with 12 bases between the two germline ends. In nucleotides, the CDR3 is TGTGCCAGCAGTTTTTCAGGGCTGAGCTATGGCTACACCTTC. Amino acid sequence: CASSFSGLSYGYTF.

The rearrangement links TRBV29-1 to TRBJ2-1; 7 bases map to TRBD2. V trimming: 6 bases; J trimming: 1 base; junction bases outside the gene matches: 9. The germline V gene encodes CDR1 SQVTM and CDR2 ANQGSEA. This CDR3 is built from 15 residues. In DNA form, the CDR3 reads TGCAGCGTAGAAACTAGCGACCTGTCCTACAATGAGCAGTTCTTC. Translated, it gives CSVETSDLSYNEQFF.

This chain joins TRBV5-1 and TRBJ2-7; 8 nucleotides align to TRBD1. Trimming at V came to 0 bases and at J to 1 base, leaving 6 bases not matched to a gene. CDR1 SGHRS and CDR2 YFSETQ come from the germline V gene. The CDR3 is made up of 16 amino acids. Here the CDR3 reads CASSLASGGLSYEQYF. Here the CDR3 DNA reads TGCGCCAGCAGCTTGGCTTCAGGGGGCTTGTCCTACGAGCAGTACTTC.

The rearrangement links TRBV5-6 to TRBJ2-3, with D hard to call. From germline, CDR1 is SGHDT and CDR2 YYEEEE. The CDR3 loop spans 13 amino acids. Deletions cut 2 bases from V and 2 bases from J, with 6 bases between. CDR3: CASSLPYTDTQYF. DNA for the CDR3: TGTGCCAGCAGCTTACCCTACACAGATACGCAGTATTTT.

The genes are TRBV5-1 and TRBJ1-4; the D is unclear. Germline V CDR1 and CDR2: SGHRS, YFSETQ. V was trimmed by 0 bases and J by 7 bases, leaving 13 bases between them. This CDR3 region has 15 residues. Written as DNA, the CDR3 is TGCGCCAGCAGCTTGGCCGCGGGCCGACGTGAAAAACTGTTTTTT. Its translation: CASSLAAGRREKLFF.

The rearrangement joins TRBV5-1 to TRBJ2-2; D is ambiguous. The CDR3 spans 15 residues. V was cut by 0 bases and J by 2 bases, with 8 bases left in between. From germline, CDR1 is SGHRS and CDR2 YFSETQ. The CDR3 DNA is TGCGCCAGCAGCTTGGCGCAGACCAACACCGGGGAGCTGTTTTTT. This translates into CASSLAQTNTGELFF.

This chain connects TRBV13 to TRBJ2-2; no clear D gene. The ends were cut back, 1 base at V and 8 bases at J, with 17 bases in the middle. Per the germline V gene, CDR1 is PRHDT and CDR2 is FYEKMQ (reference sequence). The CDR3 extends over 16 amino acids. The CDR3 is CASSLEPGPSEGELFF. The DNA of the CDR3 is TGTGCCAGCAGCTTAGAGCCAGGACCGTCAGAGGGGGAGCTGTTTTTT.